A selection of T cell receptor beta chains follows, all from one sample in a study of blood T cell repertoires in COVID-19. The assay was immunoSEQ multiplex PCR, and TCRdb's table has in-frame clones only and misses some. The data show fewer than 700,000 clones, roughly 89% seen once. Input material: peripheral blood. These TCRs come from a woman aged 45-59 years with COVID-19, enrolled during active disease. The CDR3 runs from the conserved cysteine through the conserved F or W. D genes are given only for firm matches. Size values are once, few and many counts, or a class for expanded clones, and some rows have none.

size	D	V	length	J	DNA	CDR3
NA	TRBD1	TRBV5-1	14	TRBJ2-7	TGCGCCAGCAGCTTCGACAGGGGGGCCTACGAGCAGTACTTC	CASSFDRGAYEQYF
NA	NA	TRBV27	15	TRBJ1-4	TGTGCCAGCAGTGGGTTCGGGAGTAGTACTGAAAAACTGTTTTTT	CASSGFGSSTEKLFF
NA	NA	TRBV9	14	TRBJ2-5	TGTGCCAGCAGTGCTAGGGGCGTTCAAGAGACCCAGTACTTC	CASSARGVQETQYF
NA	NA	TRBV5-4	15	TRBJ2-5	TGTGCCAGCAGCTTGGACTCCTCCCACGGGGAGACCCAGTACTTC	CASSLDSSHGETQYF
few	TRBD1	TRBV6-5	13	TRBJ1-1	TGTGCCAGCAGGCCGGGACAGAAAATGAATGGGATCTTT	CASRPGQKMNGIF
NA	NA	TRBV7-2	15	TRBJ2-3	TGTGCCAGCAGCCTAGGAGGCGTGCGGACAGATACGCAGTATTTT	CASSLGGVRTDTQYF
NA	TRBD1	TRBV3-1/TRBV3-2	14	TRBJ2-7	TGTGCCAGCAGCTCAACCCTACAGGGGGGCGAGCAGTACTTC	CASSSTLQGGEQYF
NA	TRBD1	TRBV4-1	16	TRBJ1-2	TGCGCCAGCAGCCAAGTAACGATGACAGGGGGCTATGGCTACACCTTC	CASSQVTMTGGYGYTF
NA	NA	TRBV6-1	15	TRBJ2-1	TGTGCCAGCAGTGAACGGGCCAGGGTACTTCGTGAGCAGTTCTTC	CASSERARVLREQFF
once	NA	TRBV5-1	13	TRBJ1-1	TGCGCCAGCAGCTTGGGTCAGGTCACTGAAGCTTTCTTT	CASSLGQVTEAFF
NA	NA	TRBV6-5	14	TRBJ2-5	TGTGCCAGCAGTTACTCTGCTGGGGGGGAGACCCAGTACTTC	CASSYSAGGETQYF
NA	TRBD2	TRBV11-1	16	TRBJ2-1	TGTGCCAGCAGCCTACGGACTAGCGGGGGGTACAATGAGCAGTTCTTC	CASSLRTSGGYNEQFF
NA	NA	TRBV27	14	TRBJ2-2	TGTGCCAGCAGTCCTATCGATTACACCGGGGAGCTGTTTTTT	CASSPIDYTGELFF
NA	NA	TRBV2	12	TRBJ1-4	TGTGCCAGCAGGGTCCAGAATGAAAAACTGTTTTTT	CASRVQNEKLFF
NA	TRBD1	TRBV5-1	13	TRBJ1-4	TGCGCCAGTTCACAGGGGCCTAATGAAAAACTGTTTTTT	CASSQGPNEKLFF
NA	NA	TRBV5-1	15	TRBJ2-7	TGCGCCAGCAGCTTGGCCCAGGGAAAGCTCTACGAGCAGTACTTC	CASSLAQGKLYEQYF
once	NA	TRBV9	15	TRBJ2-2	TGTGCCAGCAGCGCCGGGACTTTGGACACCGGGGAGCTGTTTTTT	CASSAGTLDTGELFF
NA	NA	TRBV19	16	TRBJ2-3	TGTGCCAGTAGTATCAGGGAAACAGGACCCACAGATACGCAGTATTTT	CASSIRETGPTDTQYF
NA	TRBD1	TRBV11-3	17	TRBJ2-3	TGTGCCAGCAGCTTGGGACAGGGGGTGATGCTGCCAGATACGCAGTATTTT	CASSLGQGVMLPDTQYF
NA	NA	TRBV19	13	TRBJ1-1	TGTGCCAGTACGGAGACTGGGAACACTGAAGCTTTCTTT	CASTETGNTEAFF
NA	NA	TRBV7-9	14	TRBJ1-1	TGTGCCAGCAGCCTTGGACAGATGAACACTGAAGCTTTCTTT	CASSLGQMNTEAFF
NA	NA	TRBV30	11	TRBJ2-7	TGTGCCTGGAGTCTCTCCTACGAGCAGTACTTC	CAWSLSYEQYF
NA	TRBD2	TRBV3-1/TRBV3-2	15	TRBJ2-1	TGTGCCAGCAGCCCGGCCGCCGGGGGGTACAATGAGCAGTTCTTC	CASSPAAGGYNEQFF
NA	NA	TRBV9	13	TRBJ2-7	TGTGCCAGCAGCCCTGACAGGTCCTACGAGCAGTACTTC	CASSPDRSYEQYF
NA	NA	TRBV27	15	TRBJ1-3	TGTGCCAGCAGTTTACGAAGGGGCACAGGAAACACCATATATTTT	CASSLRRGTGNTIYF